What follows are 21 T cell receptor beta chains derived from one specimen sequenced in a study of cytomegalovirus exposure and HLA in healthy donors. Assay: immunoSEQ multiplex PCR; the TCRdb copy retains only in-frame clones and omits some. This sample has approximately 60,000 clones; 75% to 95% occur once, and the top ten carry roughly 3%. Input material: PBMCs. The receptors stem from a man younger than 30 in good health and CMV-seronegative.

This clone was observed once. This chain joins TRBV7-8 and TRBJ2-1; possible D gene TRBD2, 6 bases. V was shortened by 1 base and J by 10 bases, with 11 bases between the two germline ends. The CDR3 runs 13 residues. Germline V gives CDR1 SGHVS, CDR2 FQNEAQ. CDR3 nucleotide sequence: TGTGCCAGCAGCTTAGTGGGGACTCACGAGCAGTTCTTC. Its translation is CASSLVGTHEQFF.

J is TRBJ2-3 and V is TRBV19; D perhaps matches TRBD2 (5 bases). V lost 11 bases and J lost 4, with 16 bases in between. CDR3 length equals 13 residues. Germline V CDR1 and CDR2: LNHDA, SQIVND (reference sequence). CDR3 loop: CARGSIAPDTQYF. CDR3 sequence (DNA): TGTGCCCGCGGGTCAATAGCGCCAGATACGCAGTATTTT.

V and J are TRBV15 and TRBJ1-3; D is undetermined. Trimming stripped 0 bases from V and 0 bases from J, with 12 bases between. Germline V lookup: CDR1 LNHNV, CDR2 YYDKDF (reference sequence). This CDR3 has 17 amino acids. CDR3 DNA: TGTGCCACCAGCAGAGAATCGCCACGGTACTCTGGAAACACCATATATTTT. This sequence encodes CATSRESPRYSGNTIYF. Complete variable domain (other parts from reference TRBV15 and TRBJ1-3): DAMVIQNPRYQVTQFGKPVTLSCSQTLNHNVMYWYQQKSSQAPKLLFHYYDKDFNNEADTPDNFQSRRPNTSFCFLDIRSPGLGDTAMYLCATSRESPRYSGNTIYFGEGSWLTVV.

This clone occurred once. The chain couples TRBV5-5 to TRBJ1-5; D is perhaps TRBD1 (6 bases). The CDR3 has 16 residues. Germline loops: CDR1 SGHKS, CDR2 YYEKEE (reference sequence). V was shortened by 4 bases and J by 2 bases, with 16 bases between the two germline ends. CDR3 nucleotides: TGTGCCAGCAGCCGGGACACCATCCGAGGCAATCAGCCCCAGCATTTT. Translating it yields CASSRDTIRGNQPQHF.

This clone was detected only once. This sequence joins TRBV27 and TRBJ1-1; 7 bases line up with TRBD1. The trim removed 7 bases at V and 1 base at J, leaving 9 bases unmatched. CDR3 size: 15 residues. Looked up from germline, CDR1 is MNHEY and CDR2 is SMNVEV (reference sequence). CDR3 loop: CASIPLTGKNTEAFF. CDR3 sequence (DNA): TGTGCCAGCATTCCTTTGACAGGGAAGAACACTGAAGCTTTCTTT.

The chain carries TRBV10-3 and TRBJ2-7; a weak D match, TRBD2 (5 bases). CDR3 length: 17 residues. Germline V gene sequence: CDR1 ENHRY, CDR2 SYGVKD. Between the trimmed V and J ends, which lost 2 bases and 3 bases, there was a span of 20 bases. CDR3 residues: CAISEGERLVWGYEQYF. The CDR3 DNA reads TGTGCCATCAGTGAGGGTGAGCGGTTAGTTTGGGGCTACGAGCAGTACTTC.

V gene TRBV25-1 combines with J gene TRBJ2-1; TRBD1 aligns across 10 bases. This CDR3 spans 15 amino acids. From germline, CDR1 is MGHDK and CDR2 SYGVNS. The J segment lost 8 bases and the V segment lost 5 bases, leaving 9 bases of the junction unmatched. CDR3 DNA sequence: TGTGCCAGCAGTAAATCGACAGGGGGCTCTGATGAGCAGTTCTTC. Its translation is CASSKSTGGSDEQFF.

The chain links TRBV2 to TRBJ2-7; TRBD1 matches at 9 bases. The J segment lost 6 bases and the V segment lost 6 bases, leaving 15 bases of the junction unmatched. This CDR3 is built from 16 residues. In germline, CDR1 is SNHLY, CDR2 FYNNEI. Here the CDR3 reads CASRGTGTGRGIEQYF. DNA for the CDR3: TGTGCCAGCAGAGGGACCGGGACAGGGAGGGGGATCGAGCAGTACTTC.

This chain connects TRBV29-1 to TRBJ2-5; D perhaps matches TRBD2 (6 bases). The germline V gene encodes CDR1 SQVTM and CDR2 ANQGSEA. The CDR3 has 15 residues. The V end lost 6 bases, the J end lost 2 bases, and 19 bases lay between the germline ends. CDR3 residues: CSVRGGVSQQETQYF. The DNA of the CDR3 is TGCAGCGTCCGAGGCGGGGTGAGTCAACAAGAGACCCAGTACTTC.

V is TRBV28 and J is TRBJ1-2; TRBD1 aligns across 7 bases. This CDR3 is 15 amino acids long. V gave up 5 bases and J gave up 4 bases; unmatched junction bases: 10. The germline CDR1 and CDR2 sequences are MDHEN and SYDVKM. The CDR3 DNA sequence: TGTGCCAGCAGTAAGGGACAGCCACTCCTCTATGGCTACACCTTC. Translation gives CASSKGQPLLYGYTF.

The genes are TRBV5-5 and TRBJ2-3; D gene uncertain. V dropped 4 bases and J dropped 0 bases, with 9 bases sitting between them. Looked up from germline, CDR1 is SGHKS and CDR2 is YYEKEE (reference sequence). The CDR3 sequence is 14 residues long. The CDR3 region has the DNA TGTGCCAGCAGCCCGTTCACTAGCACAGATACGCAGTATTTT. Protein: CASSPFTSTDTQYF.

The V call is TRBV29-1, the J call TRBJ1-1, with 7 bases aligning to TRBD1. The junction had 2 bases not matched to a gene; V was cut back by 0 bases and J by 4 bases. The CDR3 is made up of 13 amino acids. Per the germline V gene, CDR1 is SQVTM and CDR2 is ANQGSEA. The CDR3 DNA sequence: TGCAGCGTTGAAGAAAGGGGGCTCACTGAAGCTTTCTTT. This gives the protein CSVEERGLTEAFF.

V usage is TRBV7-9 and J usage is TRBJ2-6; 8 bases map to TRBD2. CDR1 SEHNR and CDR2 FQNEAQ come from the germline V gene (reference sequence). The CDR3 totals 19 residues. Losses at the gene ends were 3 bases for V and 3 bases for J; bases not matched to a gene: 13. The CDR3 DNA follows: TGTGCCAGCAGCTTGGGATTTAGCGGGAACAGCTTTGGGGCCAACGTCCTGACTTTC. It translates to CASSLGFSGNSFGANVLTF.

This clone was recorded only once. The chain couples TRBV10-1 to TRBJ2-1; TRBD2 aligns across 9 bases. The V gene end was trimmed by 8 bases and the J gene end by 9 bases; junction bases not matched to a gene: 20. Germline-derived CDR1 and CDR2 are WNHNN and SYGVQD (reference sequence). CDR3 length equals 17 residues. The CDR3 sequence: CASRTRRGGRATGEQFF. Written as DNA, the CDR3 is TGCGCCAGCCGAACCCGACGGGGCGGGAGGGCCACTGGTGAGCAGTTCTTC.

The chain recombines TRBV6-1 with TRBJ2-5; D might be TRBD1 (6 bases). This CDR3 comprises 14 residues. Germline-derived CDR1 and CDR2 are MNHNS and SASEGT. Trimming left V 4 bases short and J 5 bases short, with 14 bases between. This CDR3 is CASSGITGFETQYF. DNA of the CDR3: TGTGCCAGCAGTGGTATTACAGGGTTTGAGACCCAGTACTTC.

The chain joins TRBV5-4 to TRBJ2-7; D possibly corresponds to TRBD1 (5 bases). Trimming cost V 1 base and J 3 bases, with 8 bases left between them. The CDR3 is 13 residues long. Germline lookup yields CDR1 SGHNT and CDR2 YYREEE (reference sequence). CDR3 sequence (DNA): TGTGCCAGCAGCTTGACAGGCAGCTACGAGCAGTACTTC. It specifies CASSLTGSYEQYF.

The CDR3 here is CASSFIWRGGDQPQHF. The CDR3 nucleotides read TGTGCCAGCAGTTTTATCTGGAGGGGAGGGGATCAGCCCCAGCATTTT. The chain is built from TRBV28 and TRBJ1-5, with D possibly being TRBD1 (5 bases). Germline V gene sequence: CDR1 MDHEN, CDR2 SYDVKM. The CDR3 contains 16 residues. V lost 3 bases and J lost 5, with 17 bases in between.

This chain uses TRBV28 with TRBJ1-3, with D tentatively TRBD1 (6 bases). The V and J ends lost 6 bases and 0 bases respectively, with 9 bases between them. The V gene's germline CDR1 is MDHEN and CDR2 SYDVKM. The CDR3 is made up of 14 amino acids. In DNA form, the CDR3 reads TGTGCCAGCAGGCAGGGGAGCTCTGGAAACACCATATATTTT. Residues: CASRQGSSGNTIYF.

The chain uses TRBV2 and TRBJ2-2, with a possible D match to TRBD1 (6 bases). Germline CDR1 is SNHLY and CDR2 is FYNNEI. The CDR3 has 15 amino acids. Trimming took off 6 bases at V and 0 bases at J, with 11 bases between the two ends. CDR3 in DNA: TGTGCCAGCAGGAGGGACACAACGAACACCGGGGAGCTGTTTTTT. Residues: CASRRDTTNTGELFF.

The chain links TRBV19 to TRBJ2-3; 11 bases map to TRBD2. V shed 4 bases, J shed 9 bases, and the junction held 6 bases outside the gene matches. The germline V gene encodes CDR1 LNHDA and CDR2 SQIVND (reference sequence). CDR3 length: 14 amino acids. CDR3 DNA: TGTGCCAGTAGTACGACTAGCGGGGTTGGGACGCAGTATTTT. Protein: CASSTTSGVGTQYF.

CDR3 region: CASSYVSFGPELGKEQFF. The CDR3, as DNA: TGTGCCAGCAGTTACGTTTCATTTGGGCCTGAACTAGGGAAGGAGCAGTTCTTC. The chain combines TRBV28 with TRBJ2-1, with D perhaps matching TRBD2 (5 bases). Germline CDR1 is MDHEN and CDR2 is SYDVKM. This CDR3 has 18 residues. With 4 bases removed from V and 10 bases from J, the gap between germline ends came to 29 bases.